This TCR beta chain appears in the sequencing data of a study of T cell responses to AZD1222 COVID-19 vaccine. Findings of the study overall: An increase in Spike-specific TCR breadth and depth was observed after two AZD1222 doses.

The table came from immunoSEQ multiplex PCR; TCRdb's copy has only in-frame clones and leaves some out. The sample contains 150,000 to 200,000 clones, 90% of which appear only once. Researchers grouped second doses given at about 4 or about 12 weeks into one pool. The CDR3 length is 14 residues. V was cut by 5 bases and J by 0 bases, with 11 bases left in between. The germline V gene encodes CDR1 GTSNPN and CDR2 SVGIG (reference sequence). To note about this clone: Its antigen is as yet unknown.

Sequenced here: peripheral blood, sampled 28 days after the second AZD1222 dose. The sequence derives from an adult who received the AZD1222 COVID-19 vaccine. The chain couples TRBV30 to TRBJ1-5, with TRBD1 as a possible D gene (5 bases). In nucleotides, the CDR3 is TGTGCCTGGGGAGCTGGGGCTAGCAATCAGCCCCAGCATTTT. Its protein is CAWGAGASNQPQHF.